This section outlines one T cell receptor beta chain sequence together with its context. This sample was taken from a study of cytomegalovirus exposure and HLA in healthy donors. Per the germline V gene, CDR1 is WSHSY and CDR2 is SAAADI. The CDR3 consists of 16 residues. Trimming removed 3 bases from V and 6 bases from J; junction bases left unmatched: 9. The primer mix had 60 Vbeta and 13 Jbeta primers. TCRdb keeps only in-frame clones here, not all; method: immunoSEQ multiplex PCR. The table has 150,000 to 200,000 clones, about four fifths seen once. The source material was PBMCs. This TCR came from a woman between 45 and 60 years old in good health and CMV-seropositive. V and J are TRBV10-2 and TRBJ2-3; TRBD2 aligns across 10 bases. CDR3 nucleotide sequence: TGCGCCAGCAGTGATTTTTCTAGCGGGGGTACGGATACGCAGTATTTT. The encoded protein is CASSDFSSGGTDTQYF.